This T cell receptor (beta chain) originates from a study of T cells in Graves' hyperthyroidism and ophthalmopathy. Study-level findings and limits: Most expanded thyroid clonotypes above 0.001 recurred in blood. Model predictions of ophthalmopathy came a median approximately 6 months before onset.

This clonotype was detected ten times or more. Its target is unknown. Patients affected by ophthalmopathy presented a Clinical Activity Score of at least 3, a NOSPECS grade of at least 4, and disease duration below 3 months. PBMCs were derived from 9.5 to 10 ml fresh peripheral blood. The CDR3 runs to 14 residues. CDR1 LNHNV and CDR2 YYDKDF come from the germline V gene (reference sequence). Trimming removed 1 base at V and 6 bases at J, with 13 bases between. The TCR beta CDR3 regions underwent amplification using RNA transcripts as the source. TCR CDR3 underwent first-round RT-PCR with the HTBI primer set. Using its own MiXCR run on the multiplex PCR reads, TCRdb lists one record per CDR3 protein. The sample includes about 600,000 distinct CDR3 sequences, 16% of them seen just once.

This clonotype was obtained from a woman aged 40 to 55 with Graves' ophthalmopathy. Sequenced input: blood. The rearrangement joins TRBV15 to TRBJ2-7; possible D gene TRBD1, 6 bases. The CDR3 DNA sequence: TGTGCCACCAGCAGAGTGCAGGGGATGGGCGAGCAGTACTTC. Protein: CATSRVQGMGEQYF.